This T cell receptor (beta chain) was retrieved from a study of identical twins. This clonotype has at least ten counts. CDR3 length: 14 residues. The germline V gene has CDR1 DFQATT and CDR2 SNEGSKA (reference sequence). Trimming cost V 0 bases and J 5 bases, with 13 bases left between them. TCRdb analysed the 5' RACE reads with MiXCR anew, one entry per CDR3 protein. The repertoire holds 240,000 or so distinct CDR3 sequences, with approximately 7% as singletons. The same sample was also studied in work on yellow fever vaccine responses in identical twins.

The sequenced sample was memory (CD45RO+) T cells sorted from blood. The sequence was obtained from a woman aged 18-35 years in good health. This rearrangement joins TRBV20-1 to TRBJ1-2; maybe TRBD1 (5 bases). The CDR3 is CSARDLTDPYGYTF. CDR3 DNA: TGCAGTGCTAGAGATCTGACAGATCCTTATGGCTACACCTTC.